The 22 T cell receptor beta chains reported below all come from one sample, sequenced in a study of CXCR4 blockade with PD-1 therapy in pancreatic cancer. The data were produced by immunoSEQ multiplex PCR, yet TCRdb's version contains in-frame clones alone and is incomplete. The sample carries fewer than 4,500 clones, roughly two fifths recorded once. The sample consisted of tumor tissue. These receptors were taken from a human donor with pancreatic ductal adenocarcinoma.

By its share, this clone is medium-sized. The chain couples TRBV6-8 to TRBJ1-2; perhaps TRBD1 as D (6 bases). Per germline, CDR1 MNHGY and CDR2 SAAAGT. Trimming left V 0 bases short and J 8 bases short, with 10 bases between. CDR3 length: 13 residues. The CDR3 region has the DNA TGTGCCAGCAGTTACTCGACAGGCGGGGGCTACACCTTC. Protein: CASSYSTGGGYTF.

The V and J genes are TRBV18 and TRBJ2-5; D possibly uses TRBD1 or TRBD2 (5 bases each). Germline CDR1 is KGHSH and CDR2 is LQKENI. Between the trimmed V and J ends, which lost 1 base and 5 bases, there was a span of 14 bases. The CDR3 length is 15 residues. CDR3 sequence: CASSPRTGLSETQYF. In nucleotides, the CDR3 is TGTGCCAGCTCACCACGTACGGGGCTGTCGGAGACCCAGTACTTC.

There are a few counts of this clone. At one of its ends the junction is not consistent with the germline gene, which may arise from a read error. This sequence joins TRBV6-1 and TRBJ1-6; D might be TRBD1 (6 bases). This CDR3 is built from 14 residues. Germline lookup yields CDR1 MNHNS and CDR2 SASEGT. CDR3 bases: TGTGCCAGCAGTGAAGAGGGACACGATTCACCCCTCCATTTT. Its protein is CASSEEGHDSPLHF.

The chain uses TRBV19 and TRBJ2-5, with 8 bases aligning to TRBD1. V dropped 6 bases and J dropped 3; count of bases not matched to a gene: 9. Germline V gives CDR1 LNHDA, CDR2 SQIVND (reference sequence). The CDR3 covers 15 residues. This CDR3 reads CASRDWTGKEETQYF. As DNA, the CDR3 is TGTGCCAGTAGAGATTGGACAGGGAAGGAAGAGACCCAGTACTTC. Full variable domain (remainder filled in from reference TRBV19 and TRBJ2-5): DGGITQSPKYLFRKEGQNVTLSCEQNLNHDAMYWYRQDPGQGLRLIYYSQIVNDFQKGDIAEGYSVSREKKESFPLTVTSAQKNPTAFYLCASRDWTGKEETQYFGPGTRLLVL.

The chain couples TRBV11-3 to TRBJ2-3; the match to TRBD2 covers 7 bases. The CDR3 is 15 amino acids. Germline V gene sequence: CDR1 SGHNT, CDR2 YENEEA. The V segment lost 2 bases and the J segment 5 bases; nucleotides outside the gene matches: 7. DNA for the CDR3: TGTGCCAGCAGCTTATCCAGCGGGGCCGGAGATACGCAGTATTTT. This encodes CASSLSSGAGDTQYF. Filled out from reference TRBV11-3 and TRBJ2-3, the complete variable domain reads EAGVVQSPRYKIIEKKQPVAFWCNPISGHNTLYWYLQNLGQGPELLIRYENEEAVDDSQLPKDRFSAERLKGVDSTLKIQPAELGDSAVYLCASSLSSGAGDTQYFGPGTRLTVL.

This clone has more than one count but fewer than ten. This chain joins TRBV19 and TRBJ1-1, with D maybe TRBD1 (6 bases). The CDR3 runs to 13 residues. The V gene's germline CDR1 is LNHDA and CDR2 SQIVND (reference sequence). The V end was cut by 6 bases, the J end by 0 bases, with 8 bases between. The CDR3 coding sequence is TGTGCCAGTAGGGACAGTATGAACACTGAAGCTTTCTTT. This gives the protein CASRDSMNTEAFF.

CDR3 nucleotide sequence: TGTGCCAGCTCAACACAGGGGGAAAAACTGTTTTTT. It yields the protein CASSTQGEKLFF. V and J are TRBV18 and TRBJ1-4; 7 positions agree with TRBD1. This CDR3 contains 12 residues. J was trimmed by 8 bases and V by 5 bases; bases with no gene match: 2. The germline V gene has CDR1 KGHSH and CDR2 LQKENI.

The chain couples TRBV14 to TRBJ1-1, with D hard to call. The germline gives CDR1 SGHDN, CDR2 FVKESK. The V gene lost 4 bases and the J gene lost 2 bases, with 8 bases spanning the gap. The CDR3 totals 13 residues. The DNA of the CDR3 is TGTGCCAGCAGCCTACTCCTAAACACTGAAGCTTTCTTT. It encodes CASSLLLNTEAFF.

Only a few counts were recorded for this clone. The genes are TRBV7-6 and TRBJ1-1; weak D call: TRBD1 (5 bases). This CDR3 has 14 residues. Per germline, CDR1 SGHVS and CDR2 FNYEAQ. Trimming cost V 4 bases and J 4 bases, with 13 bases left between them. The CDR3 is CASSYSAGGTEAFF. The CDR3 DNA reads as TGTGCCAGCAGCTACTCTGCCGGGGGCACTGAAGCTTTCTTT.

This clone was picked up a small number of times. The junction differs from germline at one of its ends, possibly a read error. The rearrangement links TRBV7-6 to TRBJ2-5; TRBD2 matches at 10 bases. Germline V gene lookup returns CDR1 SGHVS and CDR2 FNYEAQ. The CDR3 has 15 residues. CDR3 in amino acids: CASSQAGGSQETQYF. DNA of the CDR3: TGTGCTAGCAGCCAAGCGGGGGGGTCCCAAGAGACCCAGTACTTC.

This clone has only a few counts. The J gene is TRBJ2-5, the V gene TRBV11-3, with 7 bases aligning to TRBD1. CDR1 is SGHNT and CDR2 is YENEEA in the germline V gene. The ends lost 4 bases at V and 1 base at J; junction bases unmatched: 3. The CDR3 length is 14 residues. CDR3 loop: CASSWGQLQETQYF. The CDR3 region has the DNA TGTGCCAGCAGCTGGGGACAGCTCCAAGAGACCCAGTACTTC.

The rearrangement joins TRBV15 to TRBJ1-2; the D is unclear. The length of the CDR3 is 14 residues. V lost 0 bases and J 5 bases, leaving 10 bases between the germline ends. CDR1 and CDR2 (germline): LNHNV, YYDKDF (reference sequence). The CDR3 coding sequence is TGTGCCACCAGCAGAGATCTTAGGACGTATGGCTACACCTTC. This sequence encodes CATSRDLRTYGYTF.

The V gene is TRBV6-7, the J gene TRBJ2-4; D is ambiguous. TRBV6-7 is recorded as an ORF, its role being uncertain. V shed 5 bases and J shed 9 bases, with 17 bases lying between them. The CDR3 spans 14 residues. The CDR3 DNA sequence: TGTGCCAGCAGTGAAGTGGAGCTAGAAAGCATTCAGTACTTC. Amino acid sequence: CASSEVELESIQYF.

This chain links TRBV6-8 with TRBJ1-2; D gene uncertain. V was shortened by 0 bases and J by 7 bases, with 15 bases between the two germline ends. Germline CDR1 reads MNHGY; CDR2 reads SAAAGT. The CDR3 extends over 15 amino acids. The CDR3 is CASSYSGSMSGGYTF. CDR3 in DNA: TGTGCCAGCAGTTACTCGGGATCTATGAGCGGTGGCTACACCTTC.

The chain couples TRBV6-4 to TRBJ2-3, with a possible D match to TRBD1 (5 bases). Trimming left V 3 bases short and J 0 bases short, with 10 bases between. Germline CDR1 reads MRHNA; CDR2 reads SNTAGT. The CDR3 totals 15 residues. CDR3 DNA: TGTGCCAGCAGTGAAGCGCAGGGTAGCACAGATACGCAGTATTTT. Its protein product is CASSEAQGSTDTQYF.

This clone appeared many times. The chain combines TRBV11-3 with TRBJ1-2; tentative D call: TRBD1 (6 bases). The CDR3 is made up of 15 amino acids. Trimming left V 1 base short and J 5 bases short, with 14 bases between. From germline, CDR1 is SGHNT and CDR2 YENEEA. The CDR3 DNA reads as TGTGCCAGCAGCTTAGGGACAGAGCTTCTTTATGGCTACACCTTC. It translates to CASSLGTELLYGYTF.

The chain couples TRBV2 to TRBJ2-7; weak D call: TRBD1 (5 bases). Germline V gene lookup returns CDR1 SNHLY and CDR2 FYNNEI. Trimming shortened V by 6 bases and J by 3 bases, and 9 bases separated the two germline ends. CDR3 length: 12 residues. The CDR3 reads CASRDSHYEQYF. The CDR3 DNA follows: TGTGCCAGCAGAGACAGTCACTACGAGCAGTACTTC.

In its sample, this clone is medium-sized. The chain recombines TRBV11-3 with TRBJ2-7, with a possible D match to TRBD2 (6 bases). Deletions cut 4 bases from V and 2 bases from J, with 24 bases between. CDR3 length: 18 residues. The germline gives CDR1 SGHNT, CDR2 YENEEA. For the CDR3, the DNA is TGTGCCAGCAGCTCTCCAAAGGGAGGAGGGGTGATAACCTACGAGCAGTACTTC. It specifies CASSSPKGGGVITYEQYF.

The gene calls are TRBV28 and TRBJ1-4; D uncertain. Germline V gives CDR1 MDHEN, CDR2 SYDVKM. CDR3 size: 15 residues. V lost 5 bases to trimming and J lost 0 bases, with 10 bases between them. In DNA, the CDR3 is TGTGCCAGCAGTGTTACTTGGGCAACTAATGAAAAACTGTTTTTT. Translating gives CASSVTWATNEKLFF.

The rearrangement uses TRBV10-2 and TRBJ1-2; D is possibly TRBD1 (5 bases). Germline V lookup: CDR1 WSHSY, CDR2 SAAADI. CDR3 length: 16 residues. V lost 6 bases to trimming and J lost 3 bases, with 20 bases between them. The DNA for the CDR3 is TGCGCCAGCAGCCCCCTAGGGGCACCCAGGGACTATGGCTACACCTTC. Translating it yields CASSPLGAPRDYGYTF.

V and J are TRBV5-1 and TRBJ2-5; D may correspond to TRBD1 or TRBD2 (5 bases each). The CDR3 extends over 16 amino acids. From germline, CDR1 is SGHRS and CDR2 YFSETQ. Deletions cut 5 bases from V and 4 bases from J, with 21 bases between. As DNA, the CDR3 is TGCGCCAGCAGGGGGGAGTCCGCGGCGTGGGGAGAGACCCAGTACTTC. Its translation: CASRGESAAWGETQYF.

This clone was seen a handful of times. The chain combines TRBV19 with TRBJ2-2; D is unresolved. The V gene lost 1 base and the J gene lost 6 bases, with 6 bases spanning the gap. This CDR3 is 13 amino acids long. The germline V gene encodes CDR1 LNHDA and CDR2 SQIVND (reference sequence). The CDR3 coding sequence is TGTGCCAGTAGTATAGTCGTGGCCGGGGAGCTGTTTTTT. Residues: CASSIVVAGELFF.